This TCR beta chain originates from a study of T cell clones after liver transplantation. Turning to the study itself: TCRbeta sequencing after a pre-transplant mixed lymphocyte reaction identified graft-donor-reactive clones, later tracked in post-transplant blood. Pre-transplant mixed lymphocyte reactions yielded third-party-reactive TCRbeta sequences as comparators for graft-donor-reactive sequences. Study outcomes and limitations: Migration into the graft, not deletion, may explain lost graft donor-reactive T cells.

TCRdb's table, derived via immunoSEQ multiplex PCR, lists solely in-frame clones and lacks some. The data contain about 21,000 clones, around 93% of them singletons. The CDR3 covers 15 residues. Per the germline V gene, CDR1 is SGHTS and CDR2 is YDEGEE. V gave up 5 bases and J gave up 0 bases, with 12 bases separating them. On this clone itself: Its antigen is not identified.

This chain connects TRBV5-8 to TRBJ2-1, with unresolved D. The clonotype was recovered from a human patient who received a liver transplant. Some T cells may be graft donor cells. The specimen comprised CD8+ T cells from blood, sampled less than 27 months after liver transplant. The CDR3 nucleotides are TGTGCCAGCAGATCGCAACGGAGCTCCTACAATGAGCAGTTCTTC. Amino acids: CASRSQRSSYNEQFF.